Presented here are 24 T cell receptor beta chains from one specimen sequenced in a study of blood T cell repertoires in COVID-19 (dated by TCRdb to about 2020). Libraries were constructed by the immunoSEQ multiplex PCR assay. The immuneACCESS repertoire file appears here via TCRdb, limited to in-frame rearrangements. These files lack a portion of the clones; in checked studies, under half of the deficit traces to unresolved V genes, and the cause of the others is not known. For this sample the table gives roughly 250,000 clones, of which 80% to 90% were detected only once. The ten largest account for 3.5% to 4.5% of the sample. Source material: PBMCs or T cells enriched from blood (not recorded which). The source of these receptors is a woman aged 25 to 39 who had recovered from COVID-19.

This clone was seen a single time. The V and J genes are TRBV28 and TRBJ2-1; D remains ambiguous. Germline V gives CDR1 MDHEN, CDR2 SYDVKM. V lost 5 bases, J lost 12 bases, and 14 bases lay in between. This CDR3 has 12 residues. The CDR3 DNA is TGTGCCAGCAGTCCCGACCTGTCGGGGCAGTTCTTC. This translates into CASSPDLSGQFF.

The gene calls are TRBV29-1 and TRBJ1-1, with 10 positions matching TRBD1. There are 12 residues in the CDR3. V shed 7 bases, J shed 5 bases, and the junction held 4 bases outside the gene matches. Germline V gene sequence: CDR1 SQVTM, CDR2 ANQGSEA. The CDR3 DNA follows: TGCAGCGCCGACAGGGGGCCTACTGAAGCTTTCTTT. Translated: CSADRGPTEAFF.

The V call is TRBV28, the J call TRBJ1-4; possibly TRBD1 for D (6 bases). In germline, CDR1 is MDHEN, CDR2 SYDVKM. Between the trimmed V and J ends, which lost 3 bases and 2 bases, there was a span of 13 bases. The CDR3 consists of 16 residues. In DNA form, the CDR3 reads TGTGCCAGCAGTTTGGGTCGGGGGGCTACTAATGAAAAACTGTTTTTT. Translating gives CASSLGRGATNEKLFF.

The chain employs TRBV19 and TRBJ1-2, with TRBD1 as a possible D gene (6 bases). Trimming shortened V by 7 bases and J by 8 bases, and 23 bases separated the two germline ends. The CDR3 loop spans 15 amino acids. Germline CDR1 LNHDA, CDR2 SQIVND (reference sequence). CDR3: CASTTDRTAMRGYTF. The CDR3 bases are TGTGCCAGTACCACAGACAGGACCGCTATGCGGGGCTACACCTTC.

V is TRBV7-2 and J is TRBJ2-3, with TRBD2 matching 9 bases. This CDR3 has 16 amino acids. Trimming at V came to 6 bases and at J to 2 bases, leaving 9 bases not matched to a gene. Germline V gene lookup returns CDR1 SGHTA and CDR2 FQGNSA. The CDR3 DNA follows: TGTGCCAGCAGTTCTCTTAGCGGGAGTGACACAGATACGCAGTATTTT. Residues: CASSSLSGSDTDTQYF.

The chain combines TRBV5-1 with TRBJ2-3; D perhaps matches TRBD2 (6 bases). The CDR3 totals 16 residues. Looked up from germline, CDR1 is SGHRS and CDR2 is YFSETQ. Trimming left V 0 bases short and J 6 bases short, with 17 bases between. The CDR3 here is CASSLGVGGSVDTQYF. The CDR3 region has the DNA TGCGCCAGCAGCTTGGGGGTGGGAGGATCGGTGGATACGCAGTATTTT.

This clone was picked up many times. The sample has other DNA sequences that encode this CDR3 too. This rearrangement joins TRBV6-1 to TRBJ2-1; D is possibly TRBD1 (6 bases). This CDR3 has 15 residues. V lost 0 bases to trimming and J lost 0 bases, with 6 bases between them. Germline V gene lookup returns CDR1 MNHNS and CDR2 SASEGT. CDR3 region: CASSEAGGSYNEQFF. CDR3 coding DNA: TGTGCCAGCAGTGAAGCAGGGGGCTCCTACAATGAGCAGTTCTTC.

CDR3 nucleotides: TGTGCCAGCAGCCCTATAAGGGGGATCGGTTACAATGAGCAGTTCTTC. Its protein product is CASSPIRGIGYNEQFF. The genes are TRBV11-2 and TRBJ2-1; TRBD1 might be the D (6 bases). Per the germline V gene, CDR1 is SGHAT and CDR2 is FQNNGV. Trimming took off 5 bases at V and 4 bases at J, with 18 bases between the two ends. This CDR3 contains 16 residues. Using reference TRBV11-2 and TRBJ2-1 for the parts outside the CDR3, the full variable domain is EAGVAQSPRYKIIEKRQSVAFWCNPISGHATLYWYQQILGQGPKLLIQFQNNGVVDDSQLPKDRFSAERLKGVDSTLKIQPAKLEDSAVYLCASSPIRGIGYNEQFFGPGTRLTVL.

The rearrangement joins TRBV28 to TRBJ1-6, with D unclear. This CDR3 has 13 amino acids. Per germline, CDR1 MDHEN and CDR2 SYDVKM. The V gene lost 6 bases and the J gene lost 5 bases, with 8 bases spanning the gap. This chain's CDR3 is CASRLYHNSPLHF. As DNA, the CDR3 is TGTGCCAGCAGACTCTATCATAATTCACCCCTCCACTTT.

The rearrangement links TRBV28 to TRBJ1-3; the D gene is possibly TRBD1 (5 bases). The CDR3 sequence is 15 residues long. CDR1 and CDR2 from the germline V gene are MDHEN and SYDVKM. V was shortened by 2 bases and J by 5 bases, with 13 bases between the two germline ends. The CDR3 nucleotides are TGTGCCAGCAGTTTAATCGGAACAGGTAGAAACACCATATATTTT. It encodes CASSLIGTGRNTIYF.

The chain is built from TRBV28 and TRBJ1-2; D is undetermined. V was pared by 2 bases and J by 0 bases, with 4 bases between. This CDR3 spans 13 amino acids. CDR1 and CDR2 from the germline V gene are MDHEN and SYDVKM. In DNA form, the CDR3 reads TGTGCCAGCAGTTTAGAGCCTAACTATGGCTACACCTTC. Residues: CASSLEPNYGYTF.

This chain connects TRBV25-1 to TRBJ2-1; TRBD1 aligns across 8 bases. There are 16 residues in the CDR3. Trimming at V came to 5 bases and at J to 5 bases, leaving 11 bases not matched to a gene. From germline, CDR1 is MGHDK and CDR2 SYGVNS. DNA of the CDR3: TGTGCCAGCAGTCCCCATCCGGGACAGGTAAACAATGAGCAGTTCTTC. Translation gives CASSPHPGQVNNEQFF.

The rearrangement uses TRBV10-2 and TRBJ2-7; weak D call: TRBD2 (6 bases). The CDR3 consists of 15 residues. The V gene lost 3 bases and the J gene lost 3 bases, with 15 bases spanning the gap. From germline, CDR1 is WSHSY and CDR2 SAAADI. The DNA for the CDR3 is TGCGCCAGCAGTGACCTCAAGCGGGCCCTCTACGAGCAGTACTTC. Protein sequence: CASSDLKRALYEQYF.

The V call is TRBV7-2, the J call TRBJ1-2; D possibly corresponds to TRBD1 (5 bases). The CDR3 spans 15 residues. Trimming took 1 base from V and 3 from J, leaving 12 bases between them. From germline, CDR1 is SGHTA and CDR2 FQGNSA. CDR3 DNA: TGTGCCAGCAGCTTAGGGGGTACAGGACACTATGGCTACACCTTC. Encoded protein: CASSLGGTGHYGYTF.

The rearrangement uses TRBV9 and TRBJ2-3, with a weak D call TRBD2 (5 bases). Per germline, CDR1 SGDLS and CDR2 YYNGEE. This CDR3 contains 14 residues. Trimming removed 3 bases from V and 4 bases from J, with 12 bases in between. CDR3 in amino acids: CASSAIPEADTQYF. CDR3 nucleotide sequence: TGTGCCAGCAGCGCAATCCCGGAGGCAGATACGCAGTATTTT.

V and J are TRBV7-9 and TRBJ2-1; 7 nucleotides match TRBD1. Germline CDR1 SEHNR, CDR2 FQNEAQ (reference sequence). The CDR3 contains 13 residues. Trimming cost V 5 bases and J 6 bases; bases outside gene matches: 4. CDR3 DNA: TGTGCCAGCAGCGTGACAGGGAGCAATGAGCAGTTCTTC. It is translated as CASSVTGSNEQFF.

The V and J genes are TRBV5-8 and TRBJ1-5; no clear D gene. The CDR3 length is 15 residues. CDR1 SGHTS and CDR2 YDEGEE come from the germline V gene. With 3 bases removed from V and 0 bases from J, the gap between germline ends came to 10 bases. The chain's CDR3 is CASSSHPYSNQPQHF. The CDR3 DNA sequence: TGTGCCAGCAGCTCACACCCTTATAGCAATCAGCCCCAGCATTTT.

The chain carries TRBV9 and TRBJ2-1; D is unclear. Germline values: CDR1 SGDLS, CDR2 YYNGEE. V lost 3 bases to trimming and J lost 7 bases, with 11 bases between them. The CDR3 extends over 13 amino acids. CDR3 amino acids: CASSDSLRNEQFF. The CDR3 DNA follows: TGTGCCAGCAGCGACTCTTTGAGGAATGAGCAGTTCTTC.

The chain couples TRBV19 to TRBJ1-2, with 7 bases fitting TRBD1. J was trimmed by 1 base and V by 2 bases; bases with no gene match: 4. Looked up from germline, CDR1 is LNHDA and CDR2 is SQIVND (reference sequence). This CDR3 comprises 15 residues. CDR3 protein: CASSILGTDNYGYTF. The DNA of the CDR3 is TGTGCCAGTAGTATATTGGGGACAGATAACTATGGCTACACCTTC.

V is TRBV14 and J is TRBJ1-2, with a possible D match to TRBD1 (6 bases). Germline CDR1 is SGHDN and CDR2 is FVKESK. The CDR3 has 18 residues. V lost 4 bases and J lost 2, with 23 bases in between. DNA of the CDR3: TGTGCCAGCAGCCCGCGGACGGTAGCTACAGGGTACAACTATGGCTACACCTTC. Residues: CASSPRTVATGYNYGYTF.

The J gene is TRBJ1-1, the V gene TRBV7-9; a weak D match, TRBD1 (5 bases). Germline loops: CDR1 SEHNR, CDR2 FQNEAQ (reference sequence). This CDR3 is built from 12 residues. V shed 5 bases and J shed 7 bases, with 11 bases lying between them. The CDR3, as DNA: TGTGCCAGCAGCAGCCCGACAGTTGAAGCTTTCTTT. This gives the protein CASSSPTVEAFF.

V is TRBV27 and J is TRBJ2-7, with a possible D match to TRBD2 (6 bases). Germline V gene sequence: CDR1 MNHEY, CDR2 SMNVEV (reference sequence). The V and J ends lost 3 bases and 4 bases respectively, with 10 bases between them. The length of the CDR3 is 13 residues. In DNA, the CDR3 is TGTGCCAGCAGTTTGAGGGGAGGATACGAGCAGTACTTC. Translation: CASSLRGGYEQYF.

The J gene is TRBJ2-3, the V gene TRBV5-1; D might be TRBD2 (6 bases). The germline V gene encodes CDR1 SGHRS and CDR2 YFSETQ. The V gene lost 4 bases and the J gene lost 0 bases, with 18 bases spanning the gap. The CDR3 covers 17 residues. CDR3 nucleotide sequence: TGCGCCAGCAGCGGCGGACTACTAAAAGGGAGCACAGATACGCAGTATTTT. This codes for CASSGGLLKGSTDTQYF.

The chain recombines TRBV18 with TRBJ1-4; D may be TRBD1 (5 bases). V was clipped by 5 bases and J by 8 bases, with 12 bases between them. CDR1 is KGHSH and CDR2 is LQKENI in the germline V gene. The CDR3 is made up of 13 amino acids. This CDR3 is CASSSVQGEKLFF. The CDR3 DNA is TGTGCCAGCTCAAGCGTCCAGGGAGAAAAACTGTTTTTT.